The 15 T cell receptor beta chains given below trace back to one sample, sequenced in a study of blood T cells in healthy people across ages. Next came a second PCR, run for about 7 to 12 cycles, which used a sample-barcoded 5' primer along with a J-beta primer mix. TCRdb reprocessed the 5' RACE reads with MiXCR, giving one entry per CDR3 protein. Among under 2,000,000 distinct CDR3 sequences listed, about 50% were seen once. The sample consisted of blood. Source of these receptors: a woman aged 40 to 50 in good health.

The V and J genes are TRBV6-2 or TRBV6-3 and TRBJ2-7; TRBD2 matches at 9 bases. The CDR3 length is 16 residues. With V trimmed by 2 bases and J by 0 bases, 5 bases remained unmatched. CDR1 is MNHEY, CDR2 SVGEGT, per germline. CDR3 nucleotides: TGTGCCAGCAGTTACGGAAGCGGGGGGAGCTCCTACGAGCAGTACTTC. As protein: CASSYGSGGSSYEQYF.

This chain uses TRBV6-6 with TRBJ2-7; TRBD1 might be the D (6 bases). The CDR3 is 15 amino acids. V lost 3 bases to trimming and J lost 0 bases, with 12 bases between them. Germline V gives CDR1 MNHNY, CDR2 SVGAGI (reference sequence). CDR3 sequence (DNA): TGTGCCAGCAGTTATATAGGGGGAAGCTCCTACGAGCAGTACTTC. This gives the protein CASSYIGGSSYEQYF.

V usage is TRBV24-1 and J usage is TRBJ2-3, with D tentatively TRBD2 (5 bases). Trimming pared 4 bases from V and 6 bases from J, leaving 16 bases between. The germline V gene has CDR1 KGHDR and CDR2 SFDVKD. This CDR3 region has 15 residues. As DNA, the CDR3 is TGTGCCACCAGTGAGCCAGGTGCGGGCGCGGATACGCAGTATTTT. Encoded protein: CATSEPGAGADTQYF.

The chain is built from TRBV27 and TRBJ2-7; unclear D gene. Trimming removed 6 bases from V and 7 bases from J, with 16 bases in between. Germline V CDR1 and CDR2: MNHEY, SMNVEV (reference sequence). This CDR3 has 13 residues. The CDR3 sequence: CASSPLPSREQYF. DNA for the CDR3: TGTGCCAGCAGCCCCCTCCCTTCGAGGGAGCAGTACTTC.

J is TRBJ2-7 and V is TRBV20-1; 13 bases are a match to TRBD2. The germline CDR1 and CDR2 sequences are DFQATT and SNEGSKA (reference sequence). V shed 0 bases and J 4 bases; nucleotides not matched to a gene: 9. CDR3 size: 17 residues. In nucleotides, the CDR3 is TGCAGTGCTAGAGATACGACTAGCGGGGGGTATGGTTACGAGCAGTACTTC. Its protein is CSARDTTSGGYGYEQYF.

This clonotype has just a few counts. The chain recombines TRBV20-1 with TRBJ1-2, with D perhaps TRBD1 (5 bases). CDR3 length equals 14 residues. The germline V gene encodes CDR1 DFQATT and CDR2 SNEGSKA (reference sequence). V was shortened by 1 base and J by 3 bases, with 12 bases between the two germline ends. CDR3 loop: CSARAQGDDYGYTF. For the CDR3, the DNA is TGCAGTGCTAGAGCCCAGGGCGACGACTATGGCTACACCTTC.

The gene calls are TRBV4-3 and TRBJ2-5; perhaps TRBD2 as D (5 bases). The V gene lost 3 bases and the J gene lost 0 bases, with 5 bases spanning the gap. Germline V gene data show CDR1 as LGHNA and CDR2 as YSLEER. The CDR3 consists of 13 residues. CDR3 bases: TGCGCCAGCAGCCAGAGGGACCAAGAGACCCAGTACTTC. It translates to CASSQRDQETQYF.

The rearrangement links TRBV28 to TRBJ2-2; D perhaps matches TRBD1 (6 bases). Germline CDR1 MDHEN, CDR2 SYDVKM. V was shortened by 4 bases and J by 4 bases, with 16 bases between the two germline ends. The CDR3 loop spans 16 amino acids. The DNA for the CDR3 is TGTGCCAGCAGTTCACTACAGGGATTGGGCACCGGGGAGCTGTTTTTT. Translating it yields CASSSLQGLGTGELFF.

This clonotype was counted between two and nine times. The genes are TRBV4-3 and TRBJ2-3, with a tentative D call TRBD1 (6 bases). The CDR3 has 17 residues. Trimming left V 0 bases short and J 2 bases short, with 15 bases between. CDR1 and CDR2 from the germline V gene are LGHNA and YSLEER. Here the CDR3 reads CASSQDGPGHLTDTQYF. For the CDR3, the DNA is TGCGCCAGCAGCCAAGATGGGCCGGGACACCTCACAGATACGCAGTATTTT.

This clonotype was seen only a few times. CDR3 DNA: TGCGCCAGCAGCGGAGAAACCTCCTACGAGCAGTACTTC. Its protein product is CASSGETSYEQYF. This chain links TRBV4-3 with TRBJ2-7; unclear D gene. V gave up 5 bases and J gave up 0 bases, with 8 bases separating them. Germline V gene sequence: CDR1 LGHNA, CDR2 YSLEER. This CDR3 has 13 amino acids.

The chain recombines TRBV4-2 with TRBJ1-2; TRBD1 matches 8 bases. Trimming at V came to 4 bases and at J to 4 bases, leaving 8 bases not matched to a gene. The CDR3 is 15 amino acids. Germline V CDR1 and CDR2: LGHNA, YNFKEQ. CDR3 coding DNA: TGTGCCAGCAGCCGGGGACAGGAGGCCCTCTATGGCTACACCTTC. Translated, it gives CASSRGQEALYGYTF.

The rearrangement links TRBV4-2 to TRBJ2-4; 11 bases line up with TRBD1. Trimming cost V 6 bases and J 9 bases; bases outside gene matches: 13. Germline values: CDR1 LGHNA, CDR2 YNFKEQ. The CDR3 has 16 residues. This chain's CDR3 is CASSSTPGQGDGIQYF. DNA for the CDR3: TGTGCCAGCAGTTCCACCCCGGGACAGGGGGACGGCATTCAGTACTTC.

This clonotype was detected ten times or more. This chain's CDR3 is CASSFGGIQETQYF. DNA for the CDR3: TGTGCCAGCAGCTTCGGCGGGATCCAAGAGACCCAGTACTTC. The chain joins TRBV7-2 to TRBJ2-5, with D perhaps matching TRBD2 (6 bases). CDR1 and CDR2 from the germline V gene are SGHTA and FQGNSA. The CDR3 totals 14 residues. The V and J ends lost 3 bases and 1 base respectively, with 9 bases between them.

This clonotype showed up just a few times. J is TRBJ2-3 and V is TRBV7-9; TRBD1 might be the D (5 bases). The CDR3 is made up of 17 amino acids. The V and J ends lost 1 base and 0 bases respectively, with 14 bases between them. Germline lookup yields CDR1 SEHNR and CDR2 FQNEAQ (reference sequence). CDR3 sequence: CASSLGAAGSSTDTQYF. The CDR3 nucleotides read TGTGCCAGCAGCTTAGGGGCGGCAGGGTCTAGCACAGATACGCAGTATTTT.

The chain employs TRBV12-3 or TRBV12-4 and TRBJ1-2; unclear D gene. The V and J ends lost 3 bases and 8 bases respectively, with 10 bases between them. This CDR3 has 12 residues. Written as DNA, the CDR3 is TGTGCCAGCAGTTTTTCCGAGTACGGCTACACCTTC. Protein: CASSFSEYGYTF.